The entry below describes one TCR beta chain. Its antigen remains unknown. A junction end diverges from the germline sequence, so it may reflect a read error. The CDR3 spans 17 residues. Germline V gene sequence: CDR1 MRHNA, CDR2 SNTAGT. This record comes from a study of graft-versus-host responses after intestinal transplantation. Study-wide background: Each patient got anti-thymocyte globulin induction, then tacrolimus and steroids for around three years. General study points: High graft-versus-host to host-versus-graft T cell clonal ratios marked allografts of patients with graft-donor macrochimerism. Circulating GvH clone levels at their peak were associated with HvG declines (early post-transplant).

TCRdb keeps only in-frame clones here, not all; method: immunoSEQ multiplex PCR. Seen here are over 70,000 clones, around 90% observed once, and the top ten hold about 4%. The sequence was collected from a human donor who was the organ donor for an intestinal transplant. The starting material was unstimulated CD8+ T cells sorted from spleen or lymph node cells, obtained before transplant. V is TRBV6-4 and J is TRBJ2-3, with 11 bases lining up with TRBD2. The CDR3 coding sequence is TGTGCCAGCAGCGACTCCATTGGTAGCGGGGGGGCAGATACGCAGTATTTT. It is translated as CASSDSIGSGGADTQYF.